The 21 T cell receptor beta chains presented below share a single source sample, sequenced in a study of blood T cell repertoires in COVID-19. The repertoire was sequenced with immunoSEQ multiplex PCR; TCRdb's copy has only in-frame clones and lacks some. The sample records some 74,000 clones, 65% to 90% being singletons. The specimen was peripheral blood. The receptor source for this set is a man at least 80 years old with acute or convalescent COVID-19.

This chain joins TRBV9 and TRBJ2-5; 10 bases fit TRBD2. Germline assignment: CDR1 SGDLS and CDR2 YYNGEE. J gave up 6 bases and V 0 bases, and 11 bases lay outside the gene matches. The CDR3 length is 17 residues. The CDR3 here is CASSVAESASGSKTQYF. DNA of the CDR3: TGTGCCAGCAGCGTAGCTGAATCGGCTAGCGGGAGTAAGACCCAGTACTTC.

The V call is TRBV3-1 (or the pseudogene TRBV3-2), the J call TRBJ2-2, with D possibly being TRBD2 (5 bases). Trimming removed 2 bases at V and 3 bases at J, with 10 bases between. This CDR3 has 15 residues. Germline values: CDR1 LGHDT, CDR2 YNNKEL (reference sequence). In DNA form, the CDR3 reads TGTGCCAGCAGCCAAAATTCAGCGGACACCGGGGAGCTGTTTTTT. Encoded protein: CASSQNSADTGELFF.

The CDR3 DNA reads as TGTGCCAGCAGTTGGGGGGGTAATTGGAGAGGTATCTATGGCTACACCTTC. Its translation is CASSWGGNWRGIYGYTF. The V and J genes are TRBV28 and TRBJ1-2, with a tentative D call TRBD1 (5 bases). Germline V lookup: CDR1 MDHEN, CDR2 SYDVKM. The V gene lost 4 bases and the J gene lost 4 bases, with 22 bases spanning the gap. The CDR3 runs to 17 residues.

This clone has a single count. The chain employs TRBV6-2 or TRBV6-3 and TRBJ1-2, with 10 positions matching TRBD1. V was clipped by 2 bases and J by 7 bases; unmatched bases: 7. The CDR3 extends over 15 amino acids. Germline V gene sequence: CDR1 MNHEY, CDR2 SVGEGT. CDR3 residues: CASSYTGDRGPGYTF. CDR3 DNA sequence: TGTGCCAGCAGTTACACCGGAGACAGGGGGCCTGGCTACACCTTC.

This chain connects TRBV7-6 to TRBJ2-5; no reliable D call. Germline CDR1 SGHVS, CDR2 FNYEAQ. The CDR3 consists of 11 residues. V was pared by 5 bases and J by 2 bases, with 3 bases between. In DNA, the CDR3 is TGTGCCAGCAGCCTACAAGAGACCCAGTACTTC. Its translation is CASSLQETQYF.

This chain connects TRBV5-1 to TRBJ1-4; D may be TRBD1 (5 bases). The V and J ends lost 4 bases and 4 bases respectively, with 11 bases between them. The CDR3 totals 14 residues. CDR1 is SGHRS, CDR2 YFSETQ, per germline. CDR3 coding DNA: TGCGCCAGCAGCGCGGGGGTCGGTAATGAAAAACTGTTTTTT. It encodes CASSAGVGNEKLFF.

The V gene is TRBV27, the J gene TRBJ1-2; 8 bases line up with TRBD1. There are 17 residues in the CDR3. Germline loops: CDR1 MNHEY, CDR2 SMNVEV (reference sequence). Trimming cost V 5 bases and J 4 bases; bases outside gene matches: 15. The CDR3 DNA reads as TGTGCCAGCAGTGACGACAGGGGAGTGACTACCGGCTATGGCTACACCTTC. Translating gives CASSDDRGVTTGYGYTF.

This clone showed up just once. The J gene is TRBJ2-2, the V gene TRBV5-1; TRBD1 is a possible D gene (6 bases). Germline V CDR1 and CDR2: SGHRS, YFSETQ. This CDR3 contains 15 residues. The V end lost 4 bases, the J end lost 5 bases, and 15 bases lay between the germline ends. The CDR3 bases are TGCGCCAGCAGCCTTATAGAAACAGGGACCGGGGAGCTGTTTTTT. It translates to CASSLIETGTGELFF.

The chain recombines TRBV5-1 with TRBJ2-2; 7 bases agree with TRBD1. The V segment lost 3 bases and the J segment 5 bases; nucleotides outside the gene matches: 7. The V gene's germline CDR1 is SGHRS and CDR2 YFSETQ. The CDR3 extends over 15 amino acids. The CDR3 region is CASSWITGETGELFF. In DNA, the CDR3 is TGCGCCAGCAGCTGGATCACAGGGGAGACCGGGGAGCTGTTTTTT. Based on the CDR3 plus reference TRBV5-1 and TRBJ2-2, the full variable domain is KAGVTQTPRYLIKTRGQQVTLSCSPISGHRSVSWYQQTPGQGLQFLFEYFSETQRNKGNFPGRFSGRQFSNSRSEMNVSTLELGDSALYLCASSWITGETGELFFGEGSRLTVL.

V usage is TRBV27 and J usage is TRBJ2-3; D might be TRBD2 (6 bases). This CDR3 is 16 amino acids long. V lost 5 bases and J 2 bases, leaving 17 bases between the germline ends. CDR1 and CDR2 from the germline V gene are MNHEY and SMNVEV (reference sequence). The CDR3 here is CASSLLAGRNTDTQYF. In DNA form, the CDR3 reads TGTGCCAGCAGTCTTTTGGCGGGACGTAACACAGATACGCAGTATTTT.

Concerning this clone itself: The junction differs from germline at one of its ends, possibly a read error. The chain recombines TRBV19 with TRBJ1-1, with D possibly being TRBD1 (5 bases). Germline V CDR1 and CDR2: LNHDA, SQIVND (reference sequence). The CDR3 runs to 17 residues. CDR3 amino acids: CPRSLPGGGLGNTEAFF. The CDR3, as DNA: TGTCCCAGAAGTCTCCCGGGGGGGGGACTCGGGAACACTGAAGCTTTCTTT.

As for this clone: Other DNA sequences in this sample translate to the same CDR3. V gene TRBV5-1 combines with J gene TRBJ1-2; 8 positions agree with TRBD1. Germline CDR1 is SGHRS and CDR2 is YFSETQ. This CDR3 comprises 13 residues. J lost 6 bases, V lost 0 bases, and 1 base had no gene match. This chain's CDR3 is CASSLGTGNGYTF. The CDR3 DNA reads TGCGCCAGCAGCTTGGGGACAGGGAATGGCTACACCTTC. The whole variable domain, filled in from reference TRBV5-1 and TRBJ1-2, reads KAGVTQTPRYLIKTRGQQVTLSCSPISGHRSVSWYQQTPGQGLQFLFEYFSETQRNKGNFPGRFSGRQFSNSRSEMNVSTLELGDSALYLCASSLGTGNGYTFGSGTRLTVV.

In this sample, this clone turned up once. The rearrangement joins TRBV6-6 to TRBJ1-6; D is undetermined. The CDR3 extends over 14 amino acids. V gave up 6 bases and J gave up 6 bases, with 12 bases separating them. CDR1 MNHNY and CDR2 SVGAGI come from the germline V gene (reference sequence). The CDR3 DNA follows: TGTGCCAGCAGCCCGAGACTGCTTAATTCACCCCTCCACTTT. Translation: CASSPRLLNSPLHF.

The chain employs TRBV5-1 and TRBJ1-1, with TRBD1 matching 7 bases. CDR1 SGHRS and CDR2 YFSETQ come from the germline V gene. J lost 1 base, V lost 0 bases, and 3 bases had no gene match. CDR3 length: 15 residues. The chain's CDR3 is CASSLEGGGNTEAFF. The CDR3 coding sequence is TGCGCCAGCAGCTTGGAAGGGGGCGGGAACACTGAAGCTTTCTTT.

The gene calls are TRBV6-5 and TRBJ1-2; weak D call: TRBD1 (5 bases). Germline values: CDR1 MNHEY, CDR2 SVGAGI. Trimming cost V 6 bases and J 4 bases, with 12 bases left between them. The CDR3 is 13 amino acids. In DNA form, the CDR3 reads TGTGCCAGCAGGACAACAGGAGTCTATGGCTACACCTTC. Its protein product is CASRTTGVYGYTF.

The chain joins TRBV7-2 to TRBJ2-5; 13 positions match TRBD2. The CDR3 covers 16 residues. The V gene's germline CDR1 is SGHTA and CDR2 FQGNSA. J gave up 5 bases and V 5 bases, and 8 bases lay outside the gene matches. The chain's CDR3 is CASSPALAGGWETQYF. CDR3 in DNA: TGTGCCAGCAGCCCCGCACTAGCGGGGGGGTGGGAGACCCAGTACTTC.

V usage is TRBV6-1 and J usage is TRBJ1-3, with TRBD1 as a possible D gene (6 bases). This CDR3 spans 14 amino acids. Trimming removed 2 bases at V and 5 bases at J, with 10 bases between. Germline CDR1 is MNHNS and CDR2 is SASEGT. CDR3 nucleotides: TGTGCCAGCAGTGAAAGGGACATTAGAAACACCATATATTTT. As protein: CASSERDIRNTIYF.

The chain joins TRBV28 to TRBJ2-2; D perhaps matches TRBD1 (6 bases). Germline CDR1 and CDR2: MDHEN and SYDVKM. The V end was cut by 10 bases, the J end by 7 bases, with 16 bases between. This CDR3 has 13 amino acids. The CDR3 reads CATEDSLVGELFF. The DNA of the CDR3 is TGTGCCACCGAGGACAGTCTGGTCGGGGAGCTGTTTTTT.

The chain uses TRBV18 and TRBJ2-3; TRBD1 matches 8 bases. Germline V gene data show CDR1 as KGHSH and CDR2 as LQKENI. CDR3 length: 16 amino acids. Trimming removed 4 bases from V and 1 base from J; junction bases left unmatched: 7. The CDR3 loop is CASSLDRELRTDTQYF. The CDR3 coding sequence is TGTGCCAGCTCACTGGACAGGGAACTACGCACAGATACGCAGTATTTT.

On this clone: This sample also contains other DNA sequences that code for the same CDR3. The rearrangement links TRBV7-2 to TRBJ1-1, with TRBD1 as a possible D gene (6 bases). Trimming left V 5 bases short and J 1 base short, with 11 bases between. The CDR3 runs 14 residues. CDR1 and CDR2 from the germline V gene are SGHTA and FQGNSA. The CDR3 sequence: CASSPGQSNTEAFF. CDR3 DNA: TGTGCCAGCAGCCCAGGACAGTCGAACACTGAAGCTTTCTTT.

The chain is built from TRBV3-1 (or the pseudogene TRBV3-2) and TRBJ2-1; D might be TRBD2 (5 bases). Germline-derived CDR1 and CDR2 are LGHDT and YNNKEL (reference sequence). The CDR3 sequence is 12 residues long. The V end was cut by 1 base, the J end by 7 bases, with 5 bases between. CDR3 DNA: TGTGCCAGCAGCCAAGTAGCGAATGAGCAGTTCTTC. Protein: CASSQVANEQFF.